The text below deals with one TCR beta chain. This clonotype was found many times. Its antigen remains undetermined. Per-base qualities were not stored, and no clone one base away is much larger. CDR1 and CDR2 are drawn from the germline V gene (reference sequence): DFQATT, SNEGSKA. From the cysteine up to the phenylalanine, the CDR3 has a length of 15 residues. Only the CDR3 part of the read is kept: 45 bases, read in frame from the first base. V ends up 4 bases short and J 0 bases short, with an unmatched junction base count of 8. Instrument used: Illumina HiSeq 1500. The public sequencing data were trimmed at Q25 with fastp and processed into clonotypes with MiXCR by TCRdb, which kept only in-frame beta chains. Rows with one shared CDR3 protein collapse into an entry with the most common genes and DNA. This sample is represented by around 130,000 distinct CDR3 sequences; 8% to 9% of them were singletons. The biggest ten clones account for around 9.1% of the sample.

This record comes from a study of T cell repertoires in cytomegalovirus infection (dated by TCRdb to the late 2010s). For the study in its entirety: Donor HLA type was relevant to the analysis, as public TCR beta signatures indicated carriage of CMV infection together with the matching HLA type.

What the authors observed across the whole study: In both this cohort and an independent roughly 350-donor cohort, the cumulative frequency of public TCR beta family members distinguished carriers of CMV infection plus the relevant HLA type. In the ex vivo response, HLA-C-restricted CMV-specific TCR beta clonotypes were dominant, and in two of eight donors the single most frequent clonotype came from this HLA-C-restricted group.

The TCR originated in a human donor in good health (CMV status not recorded). Some clones in this sample may be carry-over from other donors' samples. Recombination connected TRBV20-1 to TRBJ1-2; 7 junctional bases match TRBD1. The sequenced sample was PBMCs. The CDR3: CSATPDREANYGYTF. The DNA reads as follows: TGCAGTGCTACCCCTGACAGGGAAGCTAACTATGGCTACACCTTC.